This passage covers 14 T cell receptor beta chains from one sample sequenced in a study of T cell changes during pregnancy in multiple sclerosis. Only in-frame clones appear in the TCRdb table, and some are missing; sequencing was by immunoSEQ multiplex PCR. The sample carries approximately 94,000 clones, over 80% recorded once. The starting material was peripheral blood, obtained after pregnancy. The origin of the receptors is a female donor with multiple sclerosis, enrolled in a pregnancy study.

V and J are TRBV19 and TRBJ1-1; D unclear. The CDR3 consists of 13 residues. The germline V and J ends were trimmed by 10 bases and 1 base, with 13 bases remaining between them. The germline V gene encodes CDR1 LNHDA and CDR2 SQIVND (reference sequence). The CDR3 sequence is CATSRERNTEAFF. In nucleotides, the CDR3 is TGTGCCACCTCTCGGGAGAGGAACACTGAAGCTTTCTTT.

The CDR3 region has the DNA TGTGCCATCCGATCGGACAGGGGGTTTAGTGGCTACACCTTC. Translated, it gives CAIRSDRGFSGYTF. The chain carries TRBV10-3 and TRBJ1-2, with TRBD1 identical over 10 bases. Losses at the gene ends were 8 bases for V and 7 bases for J; bases not matched to a gene: 10. Germline CDR1 ENHRY, CDR2 SYGVKD. This CDR3 spans 14 amino acids.

The V and J genes are TRBV28 and TRBJ1-4; 9 positions agree with TRBD1. The CDR3 consists of 16 residues. CDR1 is MDHEN, CDR2 SYDVKM, per germline. V dropped 4 bases and J dropped 4; count of bases not matched to a gene: 7. The CDR3 DNA is TGTGCCAGCAGTTCATCGGGACAGGGCCTTAATGAAAAACTGTTTTTT. Translated: CASSSSGQGLNEKLFF.

This clone was seen a single time. This chain connects TRBV28 to TRBJ2-5, with D possibly being TRBD1 (5 bases). Trimming left V 5 bases short and J 1 base short, with 11 bases between. Germline lookup yields CDR1 MDHEN and CDR2 SYDVKM. The CDR3 contains 14 residues. The CDR3 protein is CASSPRQIQETQYF. The CDR3 DNA sequence: TGTGCCAGCAGTCCGAGACAGATCCAAGAGACCCAGTACTTC.

The chain couples TRBV27 to TRBJ2-7; D possibly corresponds to TRBD1 (5 bases). Trimming took off 5 bases at V and 5 bases at J, with 10 bases between the two ends. This CDR3 comprises 12 residues. Germline V gene data show CDR1 as MNHEY and CDR2 as SMNVEV (reference sequence). The CDR3 here is CASSNRSHEQYF. The CDR3 DNA reads as TGTGCCAGCAGTAACAGGAGCCACGAGCAGTACTTC.

This clone was seen just once. This chain connects TRBV4-1 to TRBJ1-5; no clear D. V was cut by 1 base and J by 3 bases, with 4 bases left in between. Germline loops: CDR1 MGHRA, CDR2 YSYEKL. This CDR3 has 13 amino acids. In DNA form, the CDR3 reads TGCGCCAGCAGCCAAGGAGCCAATCAGCCCCAGCATTTT. Encoded protein: CASSQGANQPQHF.

The chain links TRBV6-1 to TRBJ2-7; D is unresolved. Trimming cost V 5 bases and J 2 bases, with 13 bases left between them. Germline assignment: CDR1 MNHNS and CDR2 SASEGT. The CDR3 consists of 14 residues. CDR3 in DNA: TGTGCCAGCAGTCTATTGCGGATAACCTACGAGCAGTACTTC. Its translation is CASSLLRITYEQYF.

This chain connects TRBV19 to TRBJ2-7; D might be TRBD2 (6 bases). This CDR3 has 15 residues. V was shortened by 9 bases and J by 2 bases, with 20 bases between the two germline ends. Germline CDR1 is LNHDA and CDR2 is SQIVND (reference sequence). The CDR3, as DNA: TGTGCCAGCGGTGGTCGACTAGATTACCCCTACGAGCAGTACTTC. Translating gives CASGGRLDYPYEQYF.

This rearrangement joins TRBV7-9 to TRBJ1-1; possibly TRBD1 for D (5 bases). Trimming stripped 2 bases from V and 5 bases from J, with 9 bases between. The germline V gene encodes CDR1 SEHNR and CDR2 FQNEAQ (reference sequence). The CDR3 is made up of 13 amino acids. CDR3 sequence (DNA): TGTGCCAGCAGCTTAAGGGGTCTTACTGAAGCTTTCTTT. Amino acids: CASSLRGLTEAFF.

The CDR3, as DNA: TGTGCCAGCAGTCGACAGGGGGCAAGGGGGGCCCAGCATTTT. It is translated as CASSRQGARGAQHF. V gene TRBV28 combines with J gene TRBJ1-5; TRBD1 matches 10 bases. There are 14 residues in the CDR3. V was pared by 5 bases and J by 11 bases, with 9 bases of the junction left unmatched. Germline lookup yields CDR1 MDHEN and CDR2 SYDVKM.

The CDR3 loop is CASSLEGYGGYTF. CDR3 in DNA: TGCGCCAGCAGCTTGGAGGGGTACGGTGGCTACACCTTC. This rearrangement joins TRBV5-1 to TRBJ1-2; weak D call: TRBD1 (5 bases). This CDR3 is 13 amino acids long. V gave up 0 bases and J gave up 7 bases, with 10 bases separating them. Germline V gives CDR1 SGHRS, CDR2 YFSETQ.

The rearrangement joins TRBV7-6 to TRBJ1-1; perhaps TRBD1 as D (6 bases). V was pared by 5 bases and J by 7 bases, with 32 bases between. Germline lookup yields CDR1 SGHVS and CDR2 FNYEAQ. CDR3 length: 19 amino acids. This CDR3 reads CASSANTPGHFQQFIEAFF. CDR3 nucleotide sequence: TGTGCCAGCAGCGCAAATACTCCGGGACATTTCCAACAGTTCATTGAAGCTTTCTTT.

The V and J genes are TRBV10-3 and TRBJ1-3; D gene ambiguous. Germline V gives CDR1 ENHRY, CDR2 SYGVKD. V lost 2 bases and J 0 bases, leaving 11 bases between the germline ends. The CDR3 covers 16 residues. The chain's CDR3 is CAISEGRGGSGNTIYF. The DNA for the CDR3 is TGTGCCATCAGTGAGGGACGGGGTGGCTCTGGAAACACCATATATTTT.

This rearrangement joins TRBV28 to TRBJ1-2; D is uncertain. This CDR3 is built from 11 residues. Germline-derived CDR1 and CDR2 are MDHEN and SYDVKM. Trimming removed 7 bases from V and 0 bases from J, with 3 bases in between. This CDR3 is CASIANYGYTF. The CDR3 bases are TGTGCCAGCATAGCTAACTATGGCTACACCTTC.